The T cell receptor beta chain described here comes from a study of graft-versus-host responses after intestinal transplantation. Study-level background: Each recipient received a multivisceral, liver-intestinal, or isolated intestinal graft. Recipients across the board were started on anti-thymocyte globulin induction, then kept on tacrolimus and steroids for roughly 3 years. Whole-study results and caveats: Where graft-donor T cell macrochimerism was present, patients had high graft-versus-host to host-versus-graft clonal ratios in allografts. An association linked early post-transplant HvG declines with peak circulating GvH clone levels.

A remark on this clone: As yet, its antigen is unknown.

TCRdb's copy holds only in-frame clones and misses some; the assay was immunoSEQ multiplex PCR. The table lists about 48,000 clones, around 90% of them singletons. The V gene's germline CDR1 is SGHNT and CDR2 YENEEA. The CDR3 is 13 amino acids. V dropped 3 bases and J dropped 5; count of bases not matched to a gene: 1. V is TRBV11-3 and J is TRBJ2-1; 7 bases line up with TRBD1. This TCR was recovered from a human donor who was the organ donor for an intestinal transplant. The sequenced sample was unstimulated CD4+ T cells sorted from spleen or lymph node cells, obtained before transplant. The CDR3 nucleotides read TGTGCCAGCAGCTTGACAGGGAACAATGAGCAGTTCTTC. Translated, it gives CASSLTGNNEQFF. The variable domain in full, completed from reference TRBV11-3 and TRBJ2-1, reads EAGVVQSPRYKIIEKKQPVAFWCNPISGHNTLYWYLQNLGQGPELLIRYENEEAVDDSQLPKDRFSAERLKGVDSTLKIQPAELGDSAVYLCASSLTGNNEQFFGPGTRLTVL.